Sequencing of this T cell receptor (beta chain) was carried out in a study of shared clonotypes between healthy human individuals (dated by TCRdb to the early 2020s). A note on the overall study: A couple of women and three men aged 18 to 49 years were included in the cohort. Each donor's leukapheresis produced roughly between roughly 0.94 and 9.5 billion PBMCs. Per donor, three plates each were used for CD4 naive and CD4 memory, two for CD8 naive, and one for CD8 memory. Blood TCR repertoires of a handful of healthy adults were deeply sequenced to estimate repertoire size and the extent of clonotype sharing between individuals. To increase sequencing depth and limit assay-specific biases, different laboratories used diverse techniques to prepare libraries and sequence TCR repertoires. Points the paper makes about the study in general: Even with the large sequencing depth, rarefaction of the sorted-subset datasets indicated that sequencing was incomplete. Larger estimated clonotype richness was generally found for naive subsets than for memory subsets. Pairwise subsampling indicated that sequencing depth was expected to affect the degree of clonotype sharing among donors. When four donors were compared, the shared fraction of clonotypes was about 5.4% for naive CD4, about 4% for naive CD8, 2.3% for memory CD4, and 0.35% to 0.4% for memory CD8. Only blood was sampled, and tissue TCR repertoires likely differ from those in blood. Because the study included only a small number of donors, the genetic and exposure-history diversity represented was limited. Compared with non-shared clonotypes, the clonotypes found in all four sorted-subset donors had higher generation probabilities.

This clone was seen once. This clone's antigen is unknown. Base qualities are not recorded, but no much larger clone differs from it by a single base. Counted from cysteine to phenylalanine, this CDR3 has 17 amino acids. Here the CDR3 DNA is all that survives: 51 bases in frame from base 1. Sequences SGHNT (CDR1) and YYREEE (CDR2) are obtained from the germline V gene (reference sequence). Clipping removes 4 bases from V and 6 bases from J, with 12 as the unmatched junction base count. TCR CDR3 regions were amplified from genomic DNA by multiplex PCR using the deep immunoSEQ assay. Extracted genomic DNA from each cell subset was spread evenly across all wells of several immunoSEQ 96-well plates, with each plate serving as a replicate. For sorted subsets, about 210 ng of genomic DNA, equivalent to around 31,000 T cell genomes, went into each replicate PCR. Purified libraries were measured with a Qubit 3.0 fluorometer, size-checked on a Bioanalyzer 2100, and measured again with the KAPA Library Quantification kit. A separate single-read 150-cycle Illumina NextSeq 550 flow cell was used to sequence each immunoSEQ 96-well plate. The authors processed their data as follows. The immunoSEQ output contained only junctional sequences without quality scores, so filtering could not match that applied to full-length reads. To assign V/J genes and CDR3, sequences were annotated using PyIR, a Python wrapper for IgBLAST v1.9, with IMGT germline references. Reads were removed for weak V/J assignments (E-value above 1e-6), missing CDR3, stop codons, out-of-frame junctions, or ambiguous translated residues. V3J clonotypes were defined by identical inferred V gene, J gene, and CDR3 amino acid sequence. Percentage overlap between repertoires was computed as shared unique clonotypes divided by the size of the smaller repertoire. Repertoire richness was assessed with RTK rarefaction, the Chao1 estimator, and Recon v2.1 estimates of unobserved clonotypes. OLGA was used to compute generation probabilities for all TCRbeta clonotypes that the gDNA method yielded from a handful of donors. The table comes from immuneACCESS by way of TCRdb, which keeps in-frame sequences with V and J called. Part of the clones is missing from these tables; in studies checked, under half for an unresolved V gene and the rest for unknown reasons. V and J calls and clone size are those listed in that table; D and trimming were worked out from the DNA. The sample table holds a few hundred thousand clones, of which less than 75% were seen once. Roughly 10% of the sample lies in the top ten.

The donors were healthy, HIV-negative adults with no recently reported acute infections or vaccinations. All donors were Caucasian adults living in Nashville, Tennessee, USA. CD4+ T cells were enriched through magnetic negative selection, after which naive cells were positively selected on CD45RA and the remaining negative fraction served as the memory subset. Blood was obtained by leukapheresis, after which PBMCs were separated by Ficoll-Histopaque density gradient centrifugation and cryopreserved in liquid nitrogen vapor phase. Analytical flow cytometry was used to check the purity and quantity of each magnetically sorted T cell population. Genomic DNA was isolated from every sorted fraction and measured by UV absorbance on a Nanodrop 2000c.

The chain couples TRBV5-4 to TRBJ2-1; TRBD2 aligns with 11 central bases. The sequenced sample was memory CD4+ T cells sorted from blood. Interpreted using the paper, the cell subset or site label stands for: CD45RA-negative fraction. The TCR originated in a man aged 25-45 years in good health. The CDR3 is CASSTRTSGFVGNEQFF. The DNA sequence is given as TGTGCCAGCAGCACCCGGACTAGCGGGTTTGTGGGCAATGAGCAGTTCTTC. Here the CDR3 is joined to the reference TRBV5-4 and TRBJ2-1 genes, and the full variable domain is: ETGVTQSPTHLIKTRGQQVTLRCSSQSGHNTVSWYQQALGQGPQFIFQYYREEENGRGNFPPRFSGLQFPNYSSELNVNALELDDSALYLCASSTRTSGFVGNEQFFGPGTRLTVL.